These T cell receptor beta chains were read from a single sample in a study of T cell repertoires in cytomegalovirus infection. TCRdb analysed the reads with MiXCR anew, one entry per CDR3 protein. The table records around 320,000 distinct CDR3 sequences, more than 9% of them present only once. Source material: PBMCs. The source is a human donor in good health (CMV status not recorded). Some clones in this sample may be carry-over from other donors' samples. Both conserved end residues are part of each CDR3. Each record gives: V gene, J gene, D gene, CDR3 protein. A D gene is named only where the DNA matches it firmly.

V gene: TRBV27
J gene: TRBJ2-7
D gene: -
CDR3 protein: CASRDTYEQYF

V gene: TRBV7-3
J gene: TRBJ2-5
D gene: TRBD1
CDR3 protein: CASSAGTEETQYF

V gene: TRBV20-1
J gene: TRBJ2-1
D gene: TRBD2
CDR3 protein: CSVLPTSGAYNEQFF

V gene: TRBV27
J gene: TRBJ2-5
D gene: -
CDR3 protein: CASSKRGPWQTQETQYF

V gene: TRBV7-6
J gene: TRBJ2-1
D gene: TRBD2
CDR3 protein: CASSSGLGYNEQFF

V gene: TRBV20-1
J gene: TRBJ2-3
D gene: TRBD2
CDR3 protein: CSALLAGAFTDTQYF

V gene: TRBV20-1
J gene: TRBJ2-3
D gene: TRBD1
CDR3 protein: CSARAIGTGNTDTQYF

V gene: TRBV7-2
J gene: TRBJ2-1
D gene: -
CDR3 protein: CASSFGSGVSYNEQFF

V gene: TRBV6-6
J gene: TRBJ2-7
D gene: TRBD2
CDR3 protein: CATEKRGDGYEQYF

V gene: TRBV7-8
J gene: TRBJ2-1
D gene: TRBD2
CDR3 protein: CASRGGFSGAYNEQFF

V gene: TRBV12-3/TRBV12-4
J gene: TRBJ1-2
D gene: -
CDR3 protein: CASSTNSAVVTFRGYTF

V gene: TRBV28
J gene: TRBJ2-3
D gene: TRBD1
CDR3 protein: CASRRQGYYTDTQYF

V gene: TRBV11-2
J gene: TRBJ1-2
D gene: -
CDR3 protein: CASSLDRELDYTF

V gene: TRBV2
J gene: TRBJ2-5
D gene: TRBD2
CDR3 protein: CATRAGGTQETQYF

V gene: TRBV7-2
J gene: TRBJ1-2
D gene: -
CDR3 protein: CASSLDRRRGAYGYTF

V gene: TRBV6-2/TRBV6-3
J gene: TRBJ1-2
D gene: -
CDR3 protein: CASSYSQGHGYTF

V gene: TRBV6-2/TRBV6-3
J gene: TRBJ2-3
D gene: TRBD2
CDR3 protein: CASSPGAGGLAADTQYF

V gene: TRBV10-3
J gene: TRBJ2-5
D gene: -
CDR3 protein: CAISEPLTGRQETQYF

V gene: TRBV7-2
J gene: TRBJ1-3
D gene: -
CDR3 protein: CASKSPPGNTIYF

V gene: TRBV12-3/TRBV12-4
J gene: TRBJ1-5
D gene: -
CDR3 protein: CASSLGRDQPQHF

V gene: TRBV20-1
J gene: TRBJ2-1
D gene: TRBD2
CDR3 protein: CSARAFPGTSGETYNEQFF

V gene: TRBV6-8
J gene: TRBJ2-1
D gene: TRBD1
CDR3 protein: CASSYGGTGLFF

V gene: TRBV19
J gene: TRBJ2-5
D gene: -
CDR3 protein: CASSLDGTWETQYF

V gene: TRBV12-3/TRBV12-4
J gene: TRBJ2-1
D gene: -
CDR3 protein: CASRPTRGSYNEQFF

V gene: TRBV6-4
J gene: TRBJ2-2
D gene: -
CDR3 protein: CASSDSEAGELFF

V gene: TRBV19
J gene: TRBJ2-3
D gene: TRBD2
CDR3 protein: CASSPRTSGLRTDTQYF

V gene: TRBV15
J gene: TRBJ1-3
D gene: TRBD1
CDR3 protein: CATSRLETGVGNTIYF

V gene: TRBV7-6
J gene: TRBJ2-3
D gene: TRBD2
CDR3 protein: CASTGGADTQYF